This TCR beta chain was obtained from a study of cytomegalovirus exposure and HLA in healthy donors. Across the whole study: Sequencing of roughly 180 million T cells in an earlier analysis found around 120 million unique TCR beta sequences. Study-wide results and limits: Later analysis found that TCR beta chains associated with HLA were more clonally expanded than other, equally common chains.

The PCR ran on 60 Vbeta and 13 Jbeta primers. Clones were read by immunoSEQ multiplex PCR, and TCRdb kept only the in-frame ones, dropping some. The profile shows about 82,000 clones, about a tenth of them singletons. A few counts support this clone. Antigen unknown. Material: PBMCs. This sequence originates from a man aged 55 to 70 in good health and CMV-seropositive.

The CDR3 sequence: CASSLARGQGANQPQHF. DNA of the CDR3: TGTGCCAGCAGCTTAGCAAGAGGGCAGGGGGCCAATCAGCCCCAGCATTTT. This sequence joins TRBV7-9 and TRBJ1-5, with 8 nucleotides matching TRBD1. The CDR3 consists of 17 residues. Germline loops: CDR1 SEHNR, CDR2 FQNEAQ (reference sequence). Germline trimming cut 0 bases from V and 3 bases from J; bases unmatched to any gene: 7.